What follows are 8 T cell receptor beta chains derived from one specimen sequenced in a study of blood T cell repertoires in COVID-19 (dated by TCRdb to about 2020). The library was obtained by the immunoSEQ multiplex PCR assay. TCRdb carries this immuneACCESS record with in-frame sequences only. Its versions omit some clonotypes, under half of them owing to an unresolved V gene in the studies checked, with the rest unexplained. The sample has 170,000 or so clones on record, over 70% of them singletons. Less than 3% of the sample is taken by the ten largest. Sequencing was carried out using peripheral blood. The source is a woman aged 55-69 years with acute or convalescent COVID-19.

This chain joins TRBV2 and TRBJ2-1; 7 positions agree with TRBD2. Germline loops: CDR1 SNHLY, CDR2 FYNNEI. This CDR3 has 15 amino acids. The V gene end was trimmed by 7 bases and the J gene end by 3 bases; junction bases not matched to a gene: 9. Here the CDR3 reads CASNGLGSGYNEQFF. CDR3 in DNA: TGTGCCAGCAATGGACTAGGGTCGGGCTACAATGAGCAGTTCTTC.

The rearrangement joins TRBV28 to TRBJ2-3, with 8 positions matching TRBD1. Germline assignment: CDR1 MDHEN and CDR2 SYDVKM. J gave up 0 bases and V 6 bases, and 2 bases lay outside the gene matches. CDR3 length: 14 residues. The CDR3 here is CASRDRVSTDTQYF. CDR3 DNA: TGTGCCAGCAGGGACAGGGTTAGCACAGATACGCAGTATTTT.

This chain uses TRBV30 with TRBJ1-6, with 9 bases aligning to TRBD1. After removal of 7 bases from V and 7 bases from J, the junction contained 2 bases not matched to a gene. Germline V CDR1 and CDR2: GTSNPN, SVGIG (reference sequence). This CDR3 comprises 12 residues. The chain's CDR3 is CASTGGNSPLHF. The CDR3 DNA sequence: TGTGCCTCGACAGGGGGGAATTCACCCCTCCACTTT.

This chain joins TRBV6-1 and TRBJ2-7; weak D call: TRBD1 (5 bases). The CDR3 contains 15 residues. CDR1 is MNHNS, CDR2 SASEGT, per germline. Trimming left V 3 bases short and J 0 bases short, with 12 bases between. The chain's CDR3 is CASSDQGYSSYEQYF. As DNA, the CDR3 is TGTGCCAGCAGTGATCAGGGATATAGCTCCTACGAGCAGTACTTC.

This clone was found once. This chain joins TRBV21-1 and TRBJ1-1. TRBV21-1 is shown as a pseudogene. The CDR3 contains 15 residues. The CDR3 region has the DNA TGTGCCAGCAGCAAAGCCTCCTACCCGAACACTGAAGCTTTCTTT. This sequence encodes CASSKASYPNTEAFF.

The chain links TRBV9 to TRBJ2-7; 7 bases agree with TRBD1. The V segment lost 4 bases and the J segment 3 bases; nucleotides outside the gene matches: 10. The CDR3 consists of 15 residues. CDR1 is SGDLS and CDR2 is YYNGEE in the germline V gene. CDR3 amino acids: CASSPNTGVGYEQYF. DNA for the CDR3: TGTGCCAGCAGCCCAAACACAGGGGTCGGCTACGAGCAGTACTTC.

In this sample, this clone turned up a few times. CDR3 sequence: CASSPDGGTDTQYF. The CDR3 DNA reads TGCGCCAGCAGTCCGGACGGGGGTACAGATACGCAGTATTTT. V and J are TRBV5-1 and TRBJ2-3; weak D call: TRBD2 (6 bases). Germline-derived CDR1 and CDR2 are SGHRS and YFSETQ. The CDR3 length is 14 residues. Trimming took 5 bases from V and 3 from J, leaving 13 bases between them.

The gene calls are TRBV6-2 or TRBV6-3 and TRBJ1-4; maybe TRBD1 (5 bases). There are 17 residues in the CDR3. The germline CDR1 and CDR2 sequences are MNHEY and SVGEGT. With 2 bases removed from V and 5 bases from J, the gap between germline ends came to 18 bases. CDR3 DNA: TGTGCCAGCAGTTACGTTCCCCGTTCGACAGTGAATGAAAAACTGTTTTTT. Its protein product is CASSYVPRSTVNEKLFF.